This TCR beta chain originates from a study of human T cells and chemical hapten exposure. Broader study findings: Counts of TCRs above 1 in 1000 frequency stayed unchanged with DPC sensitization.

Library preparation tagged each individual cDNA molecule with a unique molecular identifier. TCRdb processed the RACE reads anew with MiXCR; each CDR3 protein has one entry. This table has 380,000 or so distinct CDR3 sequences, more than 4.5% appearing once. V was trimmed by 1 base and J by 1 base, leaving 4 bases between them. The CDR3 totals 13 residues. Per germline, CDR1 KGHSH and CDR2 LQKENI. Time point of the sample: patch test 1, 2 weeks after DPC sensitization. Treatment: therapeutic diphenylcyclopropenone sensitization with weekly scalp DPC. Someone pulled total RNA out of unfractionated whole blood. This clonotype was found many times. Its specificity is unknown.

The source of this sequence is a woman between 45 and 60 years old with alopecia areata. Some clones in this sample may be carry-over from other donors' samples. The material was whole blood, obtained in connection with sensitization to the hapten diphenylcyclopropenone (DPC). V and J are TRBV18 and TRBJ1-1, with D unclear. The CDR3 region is CASSPLRNTEAFF. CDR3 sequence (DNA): TGTGCCAGCTCACCACTCAGGAACACTGAAGCTTTCTTT.